The 17 T cell receptor beta chains in this list originate from one sample, sequenced in a study of blood T cell repertoires in COVID-19 (dated by TCRdb to 2020 to 2021). The library relied on the immunoSEQ multiplex PCR assay. The source is immuneACCESS, and TCRdb retained only in-frame sequences with V and J called. Part of the clones is not carried over; for the studies checked, unresolved V genes explain less than half of this, and the remainder is unexplained. Here the sample has some 90,000 clones; under 90% occur a single time. Together, the top ten hold 15% to 20% of the sample. Sequenced: peripheral blood. These receptors were obtained from a human donor in a cohort sampled during active COVID-19.

This chain links TRBV19 with TRBJ1-2, with 8 bases fitting TRBD1. CDR3 length equals 16 residues. V gave up 6 bases and J gave up 5 bases; unmatched junction bases: 14. The germline CDR1 and CDR2 sequences are LNHDA and SQIVND (reference sequence). CDR3 bases: TGTGCCAGTAGGCGCCGACAGGGGAGGACCTTTTATGGCTACACCTTC. Protein sequence: CASRRRQGRTFYGYTF.

This sequence joins TRBV3-1 (or the pseudogene TRBV3-2) and TRBJ2-1; TRBD2 might be the D (7 bases). CDR1 is LGHDT, CDR2 YNNKEL, per germline (reference sequence). CDR3 size: 13 residues. Deletions cut 4 bases from V and 10 bases from J, with 14 bases between. In DNA, the CDR3 is TGTGCCAGCAGCCTCGGACTAGGGGGAGAGCAGTTCTTC. It encodes CASSLGLGGEQFF.

CDR3 sequence: CASSVIEGNEQYF. The CDR3 DNA reads as TGTGCCAGCAGTGTTATTGAGGGTAACGAGCAGTACTTC. The chain couples TRBV2 to TRBJ2-7; a possible D gene is TRBD2 (5 bases). This CDR3 has 13 amino acids. V was clipped by 4 bases and J by 5 bases, with 12 bases between them. Germline CDR1 and CDR2: SNHLY and FYNNEI.

The genes are TRBV7-9 and TRBJ1-1; the D gene is possibly TRBD1 (6 bases). The CDR3 runs 18 residues. Germline V lookup: CDR1 SEHNR, CDR2 FQNEAQ (reference sequence). The V end lost 1 base, the J end lost 0 bases, and 18 bases lay between the germline ends. The CDR3 loop is CASSLVWGPQLMNTEAFF. The CDR3 DNA is TGTGCCAGCAGCTTAGTTTGGGGGCCCCAATTAATGAACACTGAAGCTTTCTTT.

The gene calls are TRBV28 and TRBJ2-4; 8 nucleotides agree with TRBD2. Germline V gene lookup returns CDR1 MDHEN and CDR2 SYDVKM. Germline trimming cut 6 bases from V and 6 bases from J; bases unmatched to any gene: 13. The CDR3 sequence is 16 residues long. This CDR3 reads CASSTLRAGDRNIQYF. In DNA form, the CDR3 reads TGTGCCAGCAGCACTCTACGAGCGGGAGATAGAAACATTCAGTACTTC.

The chain is built from TRBV30 and TRBJ1-5, with D maybe TRBD1 (6 bases). V gave up 1 base and J gave up 4 bases, with 11 bases separating them. The CDR3 loop spans 14 amino acids. The germline V gene has CDR1 GTSNPN and CDR2 SVGIG (reference sequence). CDR3 protein: CAWSGTGSNQPQHF. CDR3 in DNA: TGTGCCTGGAGTGGTACAGGGAGTAATCAGCCCCAGCATTTT.

Points on this clone: A read error may produce the germline difference seen at one junction end. The chain uses TRBV18 and TRBJ1-1, with 7 bases matching TRBD1. Germline values: CDR1 KGHSH, CDR2 LQKENI. The CDR3 runs 14 residues. The CDR3, as DNA: TGTGCCAGCTCACCCAACGGTAGGACAGGTGGGGAGATCTTT. This gives the protein CASSPNGRTGGEIF.

The rearrangement joins TRBV28 to TRBJ1-2; 8 bases align to TRBD1. Germline CDR1 and CDR2: MDHEN and SYDVKM. J was trimmed by 8 bases and V by 6 bases; bases with no gene match: 8. CDR3 size: 13 residues. CDR3 coding DNA: TGTGCCAGCAGGTTACAGGGGGAAGAGGGCTACACCTTC. Translation gives CASRLQGEEGYTF.

This clone was recorded a few times. This rearrangement joins TRBV3-1 (or the pseudogene TRBV3-2) to TRBJ1-1; D is possibly TRBD1 (6 bases). This CDR3 is built from 16 residues. The germline V and J ends were trimmed by 0 bases and 1 base, with 12 bases remaining between them. Germline V gene data show CDR1 as LGHDT and CDR2 as YNNKEL (reference sequence). The CDR3 sequence is CASSQERARGNTEAFF. The CDR3 nucleotides are TGTGCCAGCAGCCAAGAGCGGGCCAGGGGGAACACTGAAGCTTTCTTT.

This chain connects TRBV30 to TRBJ2-7; 9 positions agree with TRBD1. CDR3 length equals 14 residues. Germline CDR1 is GTSNPN and CDR2 is SVGIG (reference sequence). V was pared by 3 bases and J by 6 bases, with 9 bases of the junction left unmatched. The CDR3: CAWSSGTGFSEQYF. CDR3 sequence (DNA): TGTGCCTGGAGCTCCGGGACAGGGTTCTCCGAGCAGTACTTC.

The chain couples TRBV12-5 to TRBJ1-1; D is unresolved. This CDR3 comprises 12 residues. The germline V gene encodes CDR1 LGHNT and CDR2 FRNRAP. V gave up 1 base and J gave up 7 bases, with 7 bases separating them. In nucleotides, the CDR3 is TGTGCTAGTGGTTTGGCCACCGGTGAAGCTTTCTTT. Amino acid sequence: CASGLATGEAFF.

The rearrangement links TRBV6-7 to TRBJ2-7; TRBD2 aligns across 9 bases. TRBV6-7 carries the ORF label, with uncertain function. This CDR3 region has 13 residues. The V gene end was trimmed by 8 bases and the J gene end by 2 bases; junction bases not matched to a gene: 4. This CDR3 reads CASHSGSPYEQYF. The CDR3 region has the DNA TGTGCCAGCCATAGCGGGAGCCCCTACGAGCAGTACTTC.

The chain couples TRBV16 to TRBJ1-3; D not resolved. The CDR3 runs to 16 residues. Germline CDR1 is KGHSY and CDR2 is FQNENV. The V and J ends lost 2 bases and 2 bases respectively, with 13 bases between them. The CDR3 bases are TGTGCCAGCAGCCAAAAACTTGTCTCTCCTGGAAACACCATATATTTT. Its translation is CASSQKLVSPGNTIYF.

In DNA, the CDR3 is TGTGCCAGCGCACAAGGGGGGCGGGAGAATGAGCAGTTCTTC. Protein: CASAQGGRENEQFF. V gene TRBV9 combines with J gene TRBJ2-1, with a weak D call TRBD2 (7 bases). The CDR3 extends over 14 amino acids. V dropped 7 bases and J dropped 7 bases, with 18 bases sitting between them. Germline V CDR1 and CDR2: SGDLS, YYNGEE. Combining the CDR3 with reference TRBV9 and TRBJ2-1 gives the whole variable domain DSGVTQTPKHLITATGQRVTLRCSPRSGDLSVYWYQQSLDQGLQFLIQYYNGEERAKGNILERFSAQQFPDLHSELNLSSLELGDSALYFCASAQGGRENEQFFGPGTRLTVL.

The CDR3 is CAISRRGNTEAFF. The CDR3 DNA reads TGTGCCATCAGTCGAAGGGGGAACACTGAAGCTTTCTTT. The chain recombines TRBV10-3 with TRBJ1-1; D possibly corresponds to TRBD1 (5 bases). V lost 5 bases to trimming and J lost 1 base, with 8 bases between them. Germline loops: CDR1 ENHRY, CDR2 SYGVKD. The CDR3 has 13 amino acids.

The chain recombines TRBV3-1 (or the pseudogene TRBV3-2) with TRBJ1-6; D call uncertain. The V end lost 5 bases, the J end lost 9 bases, and 17 bases lay between the germline ends. Germline V gene data show CDR1 as LGHDT and CDR2 as YNNKEL (reference sequence). The CDR3 covers 15 residues. The CDR3 DNA sequence: TGTGCCAGCAGCGAGACCCTATCCGAGGGTTCACCCCTCCACTTT. Translation: CASSETLSEGSPLHF.

This chain links TRBV7-9 with TRBJ2-7, with 10 nucleotides matching TRBD1. The germline gives CDR1 SEHNR, CDR2 FQNEAQ (reference sequence). J was trimmed by 6 bases and V by 6 bases; bases with no gene match: 5. CDR3 length equals 13 residues. CDR3: CASRSGTGVEQYF. DNA of the CDR3: TGTGCCAGCAGGTCCGGGACAGGGGTCGAGCAGTACTTC.